This T cell receptor beta chain was recovered during a study of blood T cell repertoires in COVID-19. Whole-study context: Whether acute or convalescent, the COVID-19 samples came from the United States, Italy and Spain. T cells, B-cell-depleted T cells, or PBMCs supplied cDNA or gDNA.

Authors' data handling: Amplification of reference gene primers was used by the study to estimate nucleated cell counts. Generated by immunoSEQ multiplex PCR, the TCRdb table keeps only in-frame clones and is missing some. For V, J and clone size, that table is used; D and trimming come from the DNA. The data show around 200,000 clones, about four fifths seen once. The CDR3 runs to 15 residues. V was clipped by 1 base and J by 0 bases, with 7 bases between them. Germline V gene data show CDR1 as SGHNT and CDR2 as YENEEA. Sequencing input: peripheral blood. The J gene is TRBJ1-5, the V gene TRBV11-3; D is uncertain. This sequence originates from a woman in her 40s with active or convalescent COVID-19. CDR3 sequence reads: CASSLGGDSNQPQHF. The CDR3 bases are TGTGCCAGCAGCTTAGGCGGAGATAGCAATCAGCCCCAGCATTTT.